This T cell receptor beta chain is drawn from a study of cytomegalovirus exposure and HLA in healthy donors. The study ran its PCR with 60 Vbeta and 13 Jbeta primers. Sequenced by immunoSEQ multiplex PCR; TCRdb stores in-frame clones only, minus some. Of about 170,000 clones in the sample, 60% to 85% were seen once. The V end was cut by 0 bases, the J end by 0 bases, with 11 bases between. The V gene's germline CDR1 is ENHRY and CDR2 SYGVKD. The CDR3 sequence is 17 residues long. Overall study results and limits: Prediction of most subjects' HLA-A and HLA-B alleles by TCR beta sequences was reportedly accurate. Reports described diagnosis of cytomegalovirus status by the classifier as highly specific and sensitive. A later analysis reportedly found that, within productive TCRs, an Asian-associated ancestry cluster had fewer N-insertions than the mean observed across the approximately 670 donors.

A note on this clone: Its matching antigen is unknown.

The chain joins TRBV10-3 to TRBJ1-4; D might be TRBD1 (6 bases). This receptor was obtained from a female donor in good health and CMV-seronegative. The sequenced sample was PBMCs. The CDR3: CAISESAGAATNEKLFF. As DNA, the CDR3 is TGTGCCATCAGTGAGTCTGCAGGGGCTGCAACTAATGAAAAACTGTTTTTT.